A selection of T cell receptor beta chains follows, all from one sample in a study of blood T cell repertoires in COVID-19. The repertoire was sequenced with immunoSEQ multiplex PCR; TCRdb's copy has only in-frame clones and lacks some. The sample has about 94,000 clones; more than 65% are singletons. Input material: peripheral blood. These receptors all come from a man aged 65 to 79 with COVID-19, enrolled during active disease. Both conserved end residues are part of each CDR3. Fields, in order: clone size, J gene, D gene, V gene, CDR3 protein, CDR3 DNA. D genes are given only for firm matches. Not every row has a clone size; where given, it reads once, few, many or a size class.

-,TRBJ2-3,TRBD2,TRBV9,CASSLGLASGTDTQYF,TGTGCCAGCAGCCTGGGACTAGCTTCTGGCACAGATACGCAGTATTTT
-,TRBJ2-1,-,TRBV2,CASTRPRGGQFF,TGTGCCAGCACTCGGCCGCGAGGGGGGCAGTTCTTC
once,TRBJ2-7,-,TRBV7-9,CASRQAGTSTYEQYF,TGTGCCAGCAGACAAGCCGGGACATCGACCTACGAGCAGTACTTC
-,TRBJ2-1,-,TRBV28,CASSSNPRANEQFF,TGTGCCAGCAGTTCGAATCCCAGGGCGAATGAGCAGTTCTTC
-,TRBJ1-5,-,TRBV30,CAWSPTPNQPQHF,TGTGCCTGGAGTCCGACACCAAATCAGCCCCAGCATTTT
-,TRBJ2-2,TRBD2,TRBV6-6,CASSYGGGAAGELFF,TGTGCCAGCAGTTATGGCGGGGGGGCCGCCGGGGAGCTGTTTTTT
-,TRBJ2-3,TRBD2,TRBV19,CASMAGGADTQYF,TGTGCCAGTATGGCGGGAGGGGCGGATACGCAGTATTTT
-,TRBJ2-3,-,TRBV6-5,CASSYGVSAGTDTQYF,TGTGCCAGCAGTTACGGGGTTAGCGCCGGCACAGATACGCAGTATTTT
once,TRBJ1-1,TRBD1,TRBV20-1,CSASGTGRNTEAFF,TGCAGTGCTAGTGGGACAGGGAGGAACACTGAAGCTTTCTTT
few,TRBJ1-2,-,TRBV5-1,CASSLVAGGIEGYTF,TGCGCCAGCAGCTTGGTCGCGGGGGGAATTGAGGGCTACACCTTC
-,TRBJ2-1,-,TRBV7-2,CASSLDGSRPEQFF,TGTGCCAGCAGCTTAGATGGTTCGAGGCCTGAGCAGTTCTTC
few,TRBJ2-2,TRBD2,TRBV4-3,CASSQPLLAGGDTGELFF,TGCGCCAGCAGCCAACCCCTACTAGCGGGGGGGGACACCGGGGAGCTGTTTTTT
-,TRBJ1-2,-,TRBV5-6,CASSRARLNYGYTF,TGTGCCAGCAGCCGCGCCCGTCTCAACTATGGCTACACCTTC
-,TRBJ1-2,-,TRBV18,CASSLTVGQYGYTF,TGTGCCAGCTCGCTGACCGTTGGGCAGTATGGCTACACCTTC
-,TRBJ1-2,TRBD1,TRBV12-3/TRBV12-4,CASSRGQGGGYTF,TGTGCCAGCAGCCGGGGACAGGGAGGTGGCTACACCTTC
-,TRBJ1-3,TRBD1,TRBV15,CATSSYRGPGNTIYF,TGTGCCACCAGCAGTTACAGGGGGCCTGGAAACACCATATATTTT
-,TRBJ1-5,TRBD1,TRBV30,CAWSLPQGGNQPQHF,TGTGCCTGGAGTCTACCCCAGGGGGGCAATCAGCCCCAGCATTTT
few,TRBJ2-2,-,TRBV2,CASSARTQTHTGELFF,TGTGCCAGCAGTGCCCGGACACAAACGCACACCGGGGAGCTGTTTTTT
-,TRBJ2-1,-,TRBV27,CASSLEGSYNEQFF,TGTGCCAGCAGTTTAGAGGGCTCCTACAATGAGCAGTTCTTC
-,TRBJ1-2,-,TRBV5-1,CASSSTENYGYTF,TGCGCCAGCAGCTCGACAGAGAACTATGGCTACACCTTC
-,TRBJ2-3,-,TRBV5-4,CASSLWGPDTQYF,TGTGCCAGCAGCTTGTGGGGGCCAGATACGCAGTATTTT
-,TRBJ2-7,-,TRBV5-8,CASRLTSYEQYF,TGTGCCAGCAGGCTAACTAGCTACGAGCAGTACTTC
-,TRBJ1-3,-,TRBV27,CASQDSHSGNTIYF,TGTGCCAGTCAGGACAGCCACTCTGGAAACACCATATATTTT
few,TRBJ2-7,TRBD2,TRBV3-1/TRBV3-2,CASSPARTSGRSSYEQYF,TGTGCCAGCAGCCCAGCAAGGACTAGCGGGAGGAGCTCCTACGAGCAGTACTTC
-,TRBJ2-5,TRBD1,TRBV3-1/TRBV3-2,CASSQDWTGRRETQYF,TGTGCCAGCAGCCAAGACTGGACAGGGAGGCGGGAGACCCAGTACTTC
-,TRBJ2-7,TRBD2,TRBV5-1,CASSLVASGTYEQYF,TGCGCCAGCAGCTTGGTAGCTAGCGGGACCTACGAGCAGTACTTC
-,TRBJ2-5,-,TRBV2,CASRVSGTPGETQYF,TGTGCCAGCAGGGTTAGCGGAACGCCAGGGGAGACCCAGTACTTC
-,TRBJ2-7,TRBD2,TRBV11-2,CASSLLAGGEYEQYF,TGTGCCAGCAGCTTGTTAGCGGGAGGGGAGTACGAGCAGTACTTC